These T cell receptor beta chains were read from a single sample in a study of T cell responses to AZD1222 COVID-19 vaccine. Only in-frame clones appear in the TCRdb table, and some are missing; sequencing was by immunoSEQ multiplex PCR. Of over 110,000 clones in the sample, roughly 91% were seen once. The input for sequencing was peripheral blood, taken on day 0 of AZD1222 vaccination. Receptor source: an adult in good health. CDR3s include the opening cysteine and the closing phenylalanine or tryptophan. The order of the fields is V gene, CDR3 length, D gene, clone size, J gene, CDR3 protein, CDR3 DNA. A D gene is named only where the DNA matches it firmly. Clone size appears in some rows only: once, few, many, or a class for an expanded clone.

v_gene: TRBV5-5; len: 14; d_gene: TRBD1; abundance: NA; j_gene: TRBJ2-7; CDR3aa: CASSLAGTDYEQYF; CDR3nt: TGTGCCAGCAGCTTGGCCGGGACAGACTACGAGCAGTACTTC
v_gene: TRBV5-1; len: 13; d_gene: TRBD2; abundance: NA; j_gene: TRBJ2-5; CDR3aa: CASSRTSGETQYF; CDR3nt: TGCGCCAGCAGCCGGACTAGCGGGGAGACCCAGTACTTC
v_gene: TRBV29-1; len: 14; d_gene: TRBD1; abundance: NA; j_gene: TRBJ2-5; CDR3aa: CSVPQGAQRETQYF; CDR3nt: TGCAGCGTACCACAGGGGGCGCAAAGGGAGACCCAGTACTTC
v_gene: TRBV19; len: 13; d_gene: NA; abundance: NA; j_gene: TRBJ1-1; CDR3aa: CASSMTENTEAFF; CDR3nt: TGTGCCAGTAGTATGACAGAGAACACTGAAGCTTTCTTT
v_gene: TRBV7-9; len: 13; d_gene: NA; abundance: NA; j_gene: TRBJ1-4; CDR3aa: CASSLSGNEKLFF; CDR3nt: TGTGCCAGCAGCTTGTCAGGGAATGAAAAACTGTTTTTT
v_gene: TRBV3-1/TRBV3-2; len: 18; d_gene: TRBD2; abundance: NA; j_gene: TRBJ2-7; CDR3aa: CASSQRLRGLAGGDEQYF; CDR3nt: TGTGCCAGCAGCCAAAGACTAAGGGGACTAGCGGGAGGTGACGAGCAGTACTTC
v_gene: TRBV4-1; len: 15; d_gene: NA; abundance: NA; j_gene: TRBJ1-5; CDR3aa: CASSQEDWSNQPQHF; CDR3nt: TGCGCCAGCAGCCAAGAAGATTGGAGCAATCAGCCCCAGCATTTT
v_gene: TRBV25-1; len: 13; d_gene: NA; abundance: NA; j_gene: TRBJ2-2; CDR3aa: CASSGSLTGELFF; CDR3nt: TGTGCCAGCAGTGGCTCTCTCACCGGGGAGCTGTTTTTT
v_gene: TRBV9; len: 15; d_gene: NA; abundance: few; j_gene: TRBJ1-1; CDR3aa: CASSKSVGGSAEAFF; CDR3nt: TGTGCCAGCAGCAAGAGCGTCGGGGGCTCGGCTGAAGCTTTCTTT
v_gene: TRBV11-2; len: 15; d_gene: NA; abundance: NA; j_gene: TRBJ2-3; CDR3aa: CASSLGRGRVDTQYF; CDR3nt: TGTGCCAGCAGCTTAGGGAGAGGACGGGTAGATACGCAGTATTTT
v_gene: TRBV6-5; len: 12; d_gene: NA; abundance: NA; j_gene: TRBJ2-7; CDR3aa: CASNLVPYEQYF; CDR3nt: TGTGCCAGCAATCTAGTACCCTACGAGCAGTACTTC
v_gene: TRBV3-1/TRBV3-2; len: 14; d_gene: TRBD1; abundance: NA; j_gene: TRBJ2-7; CDR3aa: CASSQGTGSSEQYF; CDR3nt: TGTGCCAGCAGCCAAGGGACAGGGTCCTCCGAGCAGTACTTC
v_gene: TRBV28; len: 14; d_gene: NA; abundance: NA; j_gene: TRBJ1-3; CDR3aa: CASSRLYSGNTIYF; CDR3nt: TGTGCCAGCAGTCGACTGTACTCTGGAAACACCATATATTTT
v_gene: TRBV5-1; len: 15; d_gene: NA; abundance: NA; j_gene: TRBJ2-2; CDR3aa: CASSRLSGKTGELFF; CDR3nt: TGCGCCAGCAGCCGCCTTTCGGGAAAGACCGGGGAGCTGTTTTTT
v_gene: TRBV6-5; len: 14; d_gene: NA; abundance: NA; j_gene: TRBJ2-5; CDR3aa: CASRPRDGLETQYF; CDR3nt: TGTGCCAGCCGTCCCAGGGACGGACTAGAGACCCAGTACTTC
v_gene: TRBV5-1; len: 18; d_gene: TRBD1; abundance: NA; j_gene: TRBJ2-2; CDR3aa: CASSLGTGGETGAGELFF; CDR3nt: TGCGCCAGCAGCTTGGGGACAGGGGGCGAAACGGGTGCCGGGGAGCTGTTTTTT
v_gene: TRBV5-5; len: 12; d_gene: TRBD2; abundance: NA; j_gene: TRBJ2-5; CDR3aa: CASSGLGETQYF; CDR3nt: TGTGCCAGCAGCGGACTAGGAGAGACCCAGTACTTC
v_gene: TRBV7-9; len: 16; d_gene: NA; abundance: NA; j_gene: TRBJ1-1; CDR3aa: CASSLDFGITPREAFF; CDR3nt: TGTGCCAGCAGCTTAGATTTTGGAATAACTCCCCGGGAAGCTTTCTTT
v_gene: TRBV5-4; len: 14; d_gene: TRBD1; abundance: NA; j_gene: TRBJ2-7; CDR3aa: CASSRTGGSYEQYF; CDR3nt: TGTGCCAGCAGCCGGACAGGGGGCTCCTACGAGCAGTACTTC
v_gene: TRBV7-8; len: 17; d_gene: NA; abundance: NA; j_gene: TRBJ2-1; CDR3aa: CASSSSQPGGYYNEQFF; CDR3nt: TGTGCCAGCAGCTCCTCGCAACCCGGGGGATACTACAATGAGCAGTTCTTC
v_gene: TRBV19; len: 15; d_gene: TRBD2; abundance: NA; j_gene: TRBJ2-1; CDR3aa: CASSLAGSSYNEQFF; CDR3nt: TGTGCCAGTAGTTTAGCGGGGTCCTCCTACAATGAGCAGTTCTTC
v_gene: TRBV21-1; len: 20; d_gene: NA; abundance: NA; j_gene: TRBJ2-6; CDR3aa: CASSWKKGLAGISGANVLTF; CDR3nt: TGTGCCAGCAGCTGGAAAAAGGGACTAGCGGGCATCTCTGGGGCCAACGTCCTGACTTTC
v_gene: TRBV19; len: 19; d_gene: NA; abundance: NA; j_gene: TRBJ2-6; CDR3aa: CASSIEVGRLASGANVLTF; CDR3nt: TGTGCCAGTAGTATCGAAGTCGGCAGATTAGCCTCTGGGGCCAACGTCCTGACTTTC
v_gene: TRBV19; len: 16; d_gene: NA; abundance: NA; j_gene: TRBJ1-2; CDR3aa: CASNRVFSRDNYGYTF; CDR3nt: TGTGCCAGTAATCGGGTGTTTAGTAGAGATAACTATGGCTACACCTTC
v_gene: TRBV27; len: 14; d_gene: NA; abundance: NA; j_gene: TRBJ1-2; CDR3aa: CASSLAPGREGYTF; CDR3nt: TGTGCCAGCAGTTTAGCCCCGGGTAGGGAGGGCTACACCTTC
v_gene: TRBV19; len: 15; d_gene: NA; abundance: NA; j_gene: TRBJ2-3; CDR3aa: CASRSQGSITDTQYF; CDR3nt: TGTGCCAGTAGGTCACAGGGCTCTATCACAGATACGCAGTATTTT
v_gene: TRBV10-3; len: 14; d_gene: TRBD2; abundance: NA; j_gene: TRBJ2-7; CDR3aa: CAIRNTSGSYEQYF; CDR3nt: TGTGCCATCAGAAACACTAGCGGGAGCTACGAGCAGTACTTC
v_gene: TRBV7-2; len: 12; d_gene: NA; abundance: NA; j_gene: TRBJ2-7; CDR3aa: CASSPRREEQYF; CDR3nt: TGTGCCAGCAGCCCACGGCGGGAAGAGCAGTACTTC
v_gene: TRBV5-1; len: 13; d_gene: NA; abundance: NA; j_gene: TRBJ2-1; CDR3aa: CASSVGQYNEQFF; CDR3nt: TGCGCCAGCAGCGTAGGACAGTACAATGAGCAGTTCTTC
v_gene: TRBV28; len: 13; d_gene: NA; abundance: NA; j_gene: TRBJ2-5; CDR3aa: CASSRGTVETQYF; CDR3nt: TGTGCCAGCAGCCGAGGGACGGTAGAGACCCAGTACTTC
v_gene: TRBV7-2; len: 15; d_gene: TRBD1; abundance: once; j_gene: TRBJ1-2; CDR3aa: CASDWDSNVNYGYTF; CDR3nt: TGTGCCAGCGACTGGGACAGCAACGTTAACTATGGCTACACCTTC
v_gene: TRBV11-2; len: 15; d_gene: NA; abundance: NA; j_gene: TRBJ2-1; CDR3aa: CASSKRGVGDNEQFF; CDR3nt: TGTGCCAGCAGCAAACGCGGGGTAGGGGACAATGAGCAGTTCTTC
v_gene: TRBV5-6; len: 14; d_gene: NA; abundance: NA; j_gene: TRBJ1-5; CDR3aa: CASSLLSDNQPQHF; CDR3nt: TGTGCCAGCAGCCTGCTTTCTGACAATCAGCCCCAGCATTTT
v_gene: TRBV5-4; len: 16; d_gene: TRBD2; abundance: NA; j_gene: TRBJ2-5; CDR3aa: CASTLGGLAGRETQYF; CDR3nt: TGTGCCAGCACCCTAGGAGGGCTAGCGGGGAGGGAGACCCAGTACTTC
v_gene: TRBV7-9; len: 15; d_gene: TRBD1; abundance: NA; j_gene: TRBJ2-7; CDR3aa: CASSPPGTGTYEQYF; CDR3nt: TGTGCCAGCAGTCCTCCTGGGACAGGGACCTACGAGCAGTACTTC
v_gene: TRBV9; len: 15; d_gene: TRBD2; abundance: NA; j_gene: TRBJ2-1; CDR3aa: CASSLSLAGGNEQFF; CDR3nt: TGTGCCAGCAGCCTCAGCCTAGCGGGAGGCAATGAGCAGTTCTTC
v_gene: TRBV9; len: 15; d_gene: NA; abundance: NA; j_gene: TRBJ2-7; CDR3aa: CASSVADAPSYEQYF; CDR3nt: TGTGCCAGCAGCGTCGCAGATGCGCCCTCCTACGAGCAGTACTTC
v_gene: TRBV7-9; len: 12; d_gene: NA; abundance: NA; j_gene: TRBJ1-1; CDR3aa: CASSLKDSEAFF; CDR3nt: TGTGCCAGCAGCTTGAAAGACAGTGAAGCTTTCTTT
v_gene: TRBV28; len: 16; d_gene: TRBD1; abundance: NA; j_gene: TRBJ1-6; CDR3aa: CASSLSVGTGGSPLHF; CDR3nt: TGTGCCAGCAGTTTATCGGTCGGGACAGGGGGTTCACCCCTCCACTTT
v_gene: TRBV6-5; len: 15; d_gene: NA; abundance: NA; j_gene: TRBJ1-4; CDR3aa: CASSYSTVSAEKLFF; CDR3nt: TGTGCCAGCAGTTACTCTACCGTATCGGCGGAAAAACTGTTTTTT
v_gene: TRBV2; len: 14; d_gene: TRBD1; abundance: NA; j_gene: TRBJ1-1; CDR3aa: CASSPRQGNTEAFF; CDR3nt: TGTGCCAGCAGCCCCAGACAGGGGAACACTGAAGCTTTCTTT